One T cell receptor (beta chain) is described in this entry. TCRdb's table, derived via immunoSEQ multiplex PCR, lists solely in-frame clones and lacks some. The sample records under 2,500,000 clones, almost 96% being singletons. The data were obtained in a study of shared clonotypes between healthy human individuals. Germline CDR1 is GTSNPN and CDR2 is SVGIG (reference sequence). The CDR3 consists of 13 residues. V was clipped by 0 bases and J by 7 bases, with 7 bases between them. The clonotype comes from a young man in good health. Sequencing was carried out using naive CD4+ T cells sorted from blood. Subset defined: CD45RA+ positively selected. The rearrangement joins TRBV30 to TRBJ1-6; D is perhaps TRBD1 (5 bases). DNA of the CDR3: TGTGCCTGGAGTGTGGGACGCAATTCACCCCTCCACTTT. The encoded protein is CAWSVGRNSPLHF.